What follows are 24 T cell receptor beta chains derived from one specimen sequenced in a study of OX40 agonist ivuxolimab in advanced cancers. Here immunoSEQ multiplex PCR was the method, and the copy in TCRdb shows in-frame clones only, minus some. In the table there are 83,000 or so clones, approximately 86% of which are singletons. This specimen was CD4+ or CD8+ T cells sorted from blood, taken in a trial of the OX40 agonist ivuxolimab. These receptors all come from an adult with an advanced solid tumor such as melanoma, head and neck, liver or kidney cancer.

This clone was seen only once. V and J are TRBV4-3 and TRBJ2-5; D call uncertain. V was pared by 1 base and J by 5 bases, with 17 bases between. Germline V lookup: CDR1 LGHNA, CDR2 YSLEER. This CDR3 has 16 residues. CDR3 sequence (DNA): TGCGCCAGCAGCCAAGCCTCGACCCAGGAAGGGGAGACCCAGTACTTC. Its protein is CASSQASTQEGETQYF.

The chain uses TRBV5-4 and TRBJ2-1; unclear D gene. Germline V gene sequence: CDR1 SGHNT, CDR2 YYREEE (reference sequence). The ends were cut back, 5 bases at V and 11 bases at J, with 14 bases in the middle. This CDR3 is 12 amino acids long. CDR3 sequence reads: CASSRDQIQQFF. CDR3 DNA sequence: TGTGCCAGCAGTCGCGACCAAATCCAGCAGTTCTTC. The variable domain in full, with the rest retrieved from reference TRBV5-4 and TRBJ2-1, is ETGVTQSPTHLIKTRGQQVTLRCSSQSGHNTVSWYQQALGQGPQFIFQYYREEENGRGNFPPRFSGLQFPNYSSELNVNALELDDSALYLCASSRDQIQQFFGPGTRLTVL.

The chain recombines TRBV7-2 with TRBJ2-1; D remains unclear. The length of the CDR3 is 13 residues. The germline CDR1 and CDR2 sequences are SGHTA and FQGNSA. V was pared by 4 bases and J by 5 bases, with 9 bases between. The CDR3 here is CASSSTRHNEQFF. In DNA, the CDR3 is TGTGCCAGCAGCTCCACTCGTCACAATGAGCAGTTCTTC.

The chain has TRBV5-5 and TRBJ2-7; TRBD2 agrees at 15 bases. The trim removed 4 bases at V and 7 bases at J, leaving 12 bases unmatched. The CDR3 contains 17 residues. Per the germline V gene, CDR1 is SGHKS and CDR2 is YYEKEE (reference sequence). Here the CDR3 DNA reads TGTGCCAGCAGCCCGGGACTAGCGGGGGGCATACTCTTGGAGCAGTACTTC. Translation gives CASSPGLAGGILLEQYF.

V gene TRBV27 combines with J gene TRBJ2-2; 7 bases are a match to TRBD1. V was clipped by 6 bases and J by 5 bases; unmatched bases: 3. The germline CDR1 and CDR2 sequences are MNHEY and SMNVEV (reference sequence). The CDR3 consists of 13 residues. CDR3 amino acids: CASRTGFTGELFF. CDR3 nucleotide sequence: TGTGCCAGCAGGACAGGGTTTACCGGGGAGCTGTTTTTT.

The chain uses TRBV18 and TRBJ2-6, with 10 bases matching TRBD1. V dropped 6 bases and J dropped 6; count of bases not matched to a gene: 17. The germline gives CDR1 KGHSH, CDR2 LQKENI. The CDR3 length is 19 residues. CDR3 sequence (DNA): TGTGCCAGCTCTCTACCGGGACAGGGGTCCCCCTTAGCGGCCAACGTCCTGACTTTC. This encodes CASSLPGQGSPLAANVLTF.

The chain employs TRBV21-1 and TRBJ2-7. TRBV21-1 corresponds to a pseudogene. CDR3 length: 15 residues. CDR3 sequence reads: CASSKEYVGKYEQYF. The DNA of the CDR3 is TGTGCCAGCAGCAAAGAGTACGTAGGGAAATACGAGCAGTACTTC.

The chain employs TRBV7-6 and TRBJ2-1; D is possibly TRBD2 (5 bases). Trimming cost V 1 base and J 0 bases, with 13 bases left between them. This CDR3 is 17 amino acids long. Germline CDR1 and CDR2: SGHVS and FNYEAQ. The CDR3 spells CASSLETPTSSYNEQFF. Here the CDR3 DNA reads TGTGCCAGCAGCTTAGAAACCCCCACTAGCTCCTACAATGAGCAGTTCTTC.

The chain uses TRBV5-6 and TRBJ2-7; 8 positions agree with TRBD2. Losses at the gene ends were 0 bases for V and 4 bases for J; bases not matched to a gene: 6. Germline V gene sequence: CDR1 SGHDT, CDR2 YYEEEE. The CDR3 is 15 amino acids. DNA for the CDR3: TGTGCCAGCAGCTTGGGAAGCGGGAGTCGGTACGAGCAGTACTTC. Its protein is CASSLGSGSRYEQYF. Together with reference TRBV5-6 and TRBJ2-7, the CDR3 gives the full variable domain: DAGVTQSPTHLIKTRGQQVTLRCSPKSGHDTVSWYQQALGQGPQFIFQYYEEEERQRGNFPDRFSGHQFPNYSSELNVNALLLGDSALYLCASSLGSGSRYEQYFGPGTRLTVT.

This clone was seen only a few times. J is TRBJ2-2 and V is TRBV6-5; D might be TRBD2 (5 bases). Germline V CDR1 and CDR2: MNHEY, SVGAGI. Trimming pared 8 bases from V and 4 bases from J, leaving 11 bases between. This CDR3 has 13 amino acids. This CDR3 is CASEKGVTGELFF. The CDR3 DNA reads as TGTGCCAGCGAGAAGGGAGTCACCGGGGAGCTGTTTTTT.

The chain links TRBV6-6 to TRBJ2-3; 13 nucleotides agree with TRBD2. Germline-derived CDR1 and CDR2 are MNHNY and SVGAGI (reference sequence). V was clipped by 9 bases and J by 6 bases; unmatched bases: 3. CDR3 size: 13 residues. CDR3 nucleotides: TGTGCCAGTGAACTAGCGGGAGGGGATACGCAGTATTTT. Residues: CASELAGGDTQYF.

The CDR3 DNA reads TGTGCATCAACCCCGGGGGGTAGAACCGGGGAGCTGTTTTTT. Its translation is CASTPGGRTGELFF. The genes are TRBV6-5 and TRBJ2-2; 7 bases map to TRBD2. Germline CDR1 and CDR2: MNHEY and SVGAGI. The CDR3 covers 14 residues.

V usage is TRBV6-5 and J usage is TRBJ1-1; unclear D gene. V lost 7 bases to trimming and J lost 0 bases, with 12 bases between them. The CDR3 is 14 amino acids. Germline-derived CDR1 and CDR2 are MNHEY and SVGAGI. CDR3: CASTNLRMNTEAFF. DNA for the CDR3: TGTGCCAGCACTAATCTGAGGATGAACACTGAAGCTTTCTTT.

V gene TRBV5-1 combines with J gene TRBJ2-1; D possibly corresponds to TRBD1 (5 bases). CDR3 length equals 12 residues. The germline gives CDR1 SGHRS, CDR2 YFSETQ. The V and J ends lost 4 bases and 7 bases respectively, with 9 bases between them. The chain's CDR3 is CASSQGVNEQFF. The CDR3 DNA reads TGCGCCAGCAGCCAAGGGGTGAATGAGCAGTTCTTC.

V and J are TRBV9 and TRBJ2-5, with D possibly matching TRBD1 (5 bases). The ends were cut back, 4 bases at V and 3 bases at J, with 16 bases in the middle. Germline V CDR1 and CDR2: SGDLS, YYNGEE. The CDR3 sequence is 15 residues long. The CDR3 protein is CASSTLLQGKETQYF. The CDR3 DNA sequence: TGTGCCAGCAGCACCCTCCTCCAGGGTAAAGAGACCCAGTACTTC.

There are a few counts of this clone. V and J are TRBV9 and TRBJ2-7; either TRBD1 or TRBD2 may supply D (5 bases each). This CDR3 contains 13 residues. The V gene lost 4 bases and the J gene lost 3 bases, with 11 bases spanning the gap. Germline V gene data show CDR1 as SGDLS and CDR2 as YYNGEE. The CDR3 nucleotides read TGTGCCAGCAGCCCCTGGGACGGCTACGAGCAGTACTTC. It specifies CASSPWDGYEQYF.

This chain links TRBV28 with TRBJ1-5; D is uncertain. V was cut by 4 bases and J by 2 bases, with 15 bases left in between. This CDR3 region has 16 residues. From germline, CDR1 is MDHEN and CDR2 SYDVKM. In DNA, the CDR3 is TGTGCCAGCAGTTGGGCCCCTCAGAGCGGCAATCAGCCCCAGCATTTT. This encodes CASSWAPQSGNQPQHF.

The gene calls are TRBV28 and TRBJ1-2; D perhaps matches TRBD1 (6 bases). Looked up from germline, CDR1 is MDHEN and CDR2 is SYDVKM. V was cut by 7 bases and J by 7 bases, with 16 bases left in between. This CDR3 is 13 amino acids long. For the CDR3, the DNA is TGTGCCAGCACGGCGGGGGCTGGCGCTGGCTACACCTTC. It is translated as CASTAGAGAGYTF.

The CDR3 here is CASKLQVSYEQYF. The CDR3 bases are TGTGCCAGCAAGTTACAGGTCTCCTACGAGCAGTACTTC. The chain employs TRBV28 and TRBJ2-7, with D possibly matching TRBD1 (5 bases). The CDR3 contains 13 residues. Germline CDR1 MDHEN, CDR2 SYDVKM. Trimming pared 7 bases from V and 0 bases from J, leaving 10 bases between.

The chain has TRBV5-8 and TRBJ2-5; 8 nucleotides align to TRBD2. The length of the CDR3 is 14 residues. V gave up 4 bases and J gave up 5 bases; unmatched junction bases: 7. Germline CDR1 and CDR2: SGHTS and YDEGEE. CDR3 sequence reads: CASSSSSGWETQYF. For the CDR3, the DNA is TGTGCCAGCAGCAGTTCTAGCGGGTGGGAGACCCAGTACTTC.

The table lists this clone with a few counts. The rearrangement joins TRBV7-3 to TRBJ2-1, with 7 bases that match TRBD2. The CDR3 covers 16 residues. The trim removed 1 base at V and 2 bases at J, leaving 5 bases unmatched. The germline gives CDR1 SGHTA, CDR2 FQGTGA. The CDR3 spells CASSLRGGPTYNEQFF. Written as DNA, the CDR3 is TGTGCCAGCAGCTTAAGGGGGGGACCAACCTACAATGAGCAGTTCTTC.

The chain couples TRBV7-3 to TRBJ1-1; D gene unclear. The CDR3 is 11 residues long. Per the germline V gene, CDR1 is SGHTA and CDR2 is FQGTGA. Trimming took 2 bases from V and 11 from J, leaving 9 bases between them. The chain's CDR3 is CASSLGQNAFF. The CDR3 nucleotides read TGTGCCAGCAGCTTAGGGCAGAACGCTTTCTTT.

The rearrangement uses TRBV14 and TRBJ2-3, with 8 bases lining up with TRBD1. The CDR3 runs 15 residues. V trimming: 0 bases; J trimming: 15 bases; junction bases outside the gene matches: 14. In germline, CDR1 is SGHDN, CDR2 FVKESK. The CDR3, as DNA: TGTGCCAGCAGCCAAGATTCAGTACGACAGGGGAGAGTTTATTTT. It is translated as CASSQDSVRQGRVYF. Supplemented by reference TRBV14 and TRBJ2-3, the full variable domain reads EAGVTQFPSHSVIEKGQTVTLRCDPISGHDNLYWYRRVMGKEIKFLLHFVKESKQDESGMPNNRFLAERTGGTYSTLKVQPAELEDSGVYFCASSQDSVRQGRVYFGPGTRLTVL.

The rearrangement joins TRBV4-3 to TRBJ1-2, with D perhaps matching TRBD1 (5 bases). The CDR3 consists of 13 residues. The V and J ends lost 0 bases and 3 bases respectively, with 5 bases between them. Germline CDR1 and CDR2: LGHNA and YSLEER. CDR3 region: CASSQDRDYGYTF. The CDR3 nucleotides read TGCGCCAGCAGCCAAGACAGGGACTATGGCTACACCTTC.